The 23 T cell receptor beta chains reported below all come from one sample, sequenced in a study of lymphopenia after photon versus proton radiotherapy. TCRdb keeps only in-frame clones here, not all; method: immunoSEQ multiplex PCR. The sample holds some 40,000 clones, approximately 90% seen once. The source was peripheral blood, collected from a patient treated with photon-based radiotherapy. Every receptor here comes from a man aged 55-75 years with cholangiocarcinoma.

The chain employs TRBV18 and TRBJ1-5, with D perhaps TRBD1 (6 bases). The CDR3 covers 15 residues. V shed 3 bases and J shed 0 bases, with 9 bases lying between them. Germline values: CDR1 KGHSH, CDR2 LQKENI. The CDR3 DNA follows: TGTGCCAGCTCACCGCAAGGGGGTAGCAATCAGCCCCAGCATTTT. Amino acid sequence: CASSPQGGSNQPQHF.

The rearrangement joins TRBV2 to TRBJ2-7, with D unclear. Trimming left V 8 bases short and J 2 bases short, with 13 bases between. Germline CDR1 and CDR2: SNHLY and FYNNEI. This CDR3 region has 13 residues. The CDR3 sequence: CASSPFEPYEQYF. In DNA form, the CDR3 reads TGTGCCAGCTCGCCCTTTGAACCCTACGAGCAGTACTTC.

This rearrangement joins TRBV2 to TRBJ2-2; D not certain. CDR3 length: 14 amino acids. The V gene's germline CDR1 is SNHLY and CDR2 FYNNEI. The V end lost 5 bases, the J end lost 4 bases, and 11 bases lay between the germline ends. The CDR3 nucleotides read TGTGCCAGCAGTCCGGTTACTCGCACCGGGGAGCTGTTTTTT. Amino acid sequence: CASSPVTRTGELFF.

This chain connects TRBV5-1 to TRBJ1-4; D gene uncertain. The germline V and J ends were trimmed by 0 bases and 3 bases, with 9 bases remaining between them. The V gene's germline CDR1 is SGHRS and CDR2 YFSETQ. The CDR3 totals 15 residues. CDR3 sequence reads: CASSLAGGANEKLFF. The CDR3 nucleotides read TGCGCCAGCAGCTTGGCTGGTGGGGCTAATGAAAAACTGTTTTTT.

J is TRBJ1-5 and V is TRBV2, with TRBD1 as a possible D gene (5 bases). Per the germline V gene, CDR1 is SNHLY and CDR2 is FYNNEI. This CDR3 is built from 16 residues. V was shortened by 3 bases and J by 3 bases, with 15 bases between the two germline ends. The CDR3 spells CASSENPGSDNQPQHF. CDR3 nucleotide sequence: TGTGCCAGCAGTGAGAATCCAGGGTCGGACAATCAGCCCCAGCATTTT.

V and J are TRBV10-1 and TRBJ2-3; 7 bases are shared with TRBD2. The germline gives CDR1 WNHNN, CDR2 SYGVQD (reference sequence). V lost 2 bases and J lost 1; bases outside the gene matches: 3. The CDR3 has 15 residues. The CDR3 loop is CASSEVAGGTDTQYF. CDR3 coding DNA: TGCGCCAGCAGTGAGGTTGCGGGGGGCACAGATACGCAGTATTTT.

CDR3 coding DNA: TGTGCCAGTAGTACTAATGGGGCGGGACGCCCTAATGAAAAACTGTTTTTT. Amino acid sequence: CASSTNGAGRPNEKLFF. The J gene is TRBJ1-4, the V gene TRBV19; possible D gene TRBD1, 5 bases. Trimming took 4 bases from V and 3 from J, leaving 18 bases between them. From germline, CDR1 is LNHDA and CDR2 SQIVND (reference sequence). This CDR3 contains 17 residues.

The CDR3 sequence is CASREGLQFEQFF. CDR3 nucleotides: TGTGCCAGCCGGGAGGGACTCCAATTTGAGCAGTTCTTC. The chain is built from TRBV2 and TRBJ2-1; 8 bases are shared with TRBD2. Germline V CDR1 and CDR2: SNHLY, FYNNEI. The J segment lost 9 bases and the V segment lost 8 bases, leaving 9 bases of the junction unmatched. The CDR3 is 13 residues long.

J is TRBJ1-3 and V is TRBV9, with 7 bases identical to TRBD1. With 3 bases clipped from V and 0 bases from J, the junction kept 3 bases outside the gene matches. The CDR3 runs to 15 residues. Per germline, CDR1 SGDLS and CDR2 YYNGEE. This CDR3 reads CASSAGQFSGNTIYF. The CDR3 nucleotides read TGTGCCAGCAGCGCGGGACAGTTCTCTGGAAACACCATATATTTT. The full variable domain, rest sourced from reference TRBV9 and TRBJ1-3, is DSGVTQTPKHLITATGQRVTLRCSPRSGDLSVYWYQQSLDQGLQFLIQYYNGEERAKGNILERFSAQQFPDLHSELNLSSLELGDSALYFCASSAGQFSGNTIYFGEGSWLTVV.

The rearrangement joins TRBV28 to TRBJ1-6; possibly TRBD1 for D (6 bases). The CDR3 is 11 residues long. The germline V and J ends were trimmed by 6 bases and 15 bases, with 12 bases remaining between them. CDR1 and CDR2 (germline): MDHEN, SYDVKM. CDR3 bases: TGTGCCAGCAGGTTCTCAGGGGACCTCCACTTT. Protein sequence: CASRFSGDLHF.

This chain uses TRBV7-8 with TRBJ2-2; 11 nucleotides align to TRBD2. The ends lost 1 base at V and 6 bases at J; junction bases unmatched: 4. This CDR3 contains 16 residues. Per germline, CDR1 SGHVS and CDR2 FQNEAQ. CDR3 sequence reads: CASSLVLAGASGELFF. In DNA, the CDR3 is TGTGCCAGCAGCTTAGTACTAGCGGGAGCGTCCGGGGAGCTGTTTTTT.

The chain joins TRBV11-3 to TRBJ2-5, with 9 bases fitting TRBD1. Germline lookup yields CDR1 SGHNT and CDR2 YENEEA. Trimming at V came to 5 bases and at J to 6 bases, leaving 4 bases not matched to a gene. The CDR3 spans 13 residues. CDR3 bases: TGTGCCAGCAGCCAGACAGGGGGGAAGACCCAGTACTTC. This translates into CASSQTGGKTQYF.

This sequence joins TRBV7-2 and TRBJ1-6; D is ambiguous. Per germline, CDR1 SGHTA and CDR2 FQGNSA. Trimming took off 5 bases at V and 9 bases at J, with 14 bases between the two ends. This CDR3 region has 14 residues. CDR3 in amino acids: CASSERSRGSPLHF. The DNA of the CDR3 is TGTGCCAGCAGCGAGCGATCCCGGGGTTCACCCCTCCACTTT.

This CDR3 is CASKMGVGYEQYF. CDR3 nucleotide sequence: TGTGCCAGCAAGATGGGGGTGGGGTACGAGCAGTACTTC. The chain carries TRBV27 and TRBJ2-7; D possibly matches TRBD1 or TRBD2 (5 bases each). The CDR3 length is 13 residues. Germline lookup yields CDR1 MNHEY and CDR2 SMNVEV (reference sequence). V was shortened by 7 bases and J by 4 bases, with 14 bases between the two germline ends.

V gene TRBV5-1 combines with J gene TRBJ2-5; D is uncertain. Germline V gives CDR1 SGHRS, CDR2 YFSETQ. The CDR3 runs 14 residues. Trimming pared 0 bases from V and 2 bases from J, leaving 8 bases between. In nucleotides, the CDR3 is TGCGCCAGCAGCTTGGGACTCCCACAAGAGACCCAGTACTTC. This sequence encodes CASSLGLPQETQYF.

The chain carries TRBV5-1 and TRBJ2-2, with TRBD1 matching over 8 bases. The CDR3 is 15 residues long. Germline V gene sequence: CDR1 SGHRS, CDR2 YFSETQ. The V segment lost 4 bases and the J segment 6 bases; nucleotides outside the gene matches: 8. CDR3 sequence: CASSRTTGEAGELFF. In DNA form, the CDR3 reads TGCGCCAGCAGCAGAACGACAGGGGAGGCCGGGGAGCTGTTTTTT.

The chain is built from TRBV9 and TRBJ2-7; D remains ambiguous. Germline V gene sequence: CDR1 SGDLS, CDR2 YYNGEE. With 0 bases removed from V and 3 bases from J, the gap between germline ends came to 10 bases. The CDR3 consists of 14 residues. The CDR3 loop reads CASSVGVGYYEQYF. DNA of the CDR3: TGTGCCAGCAGCGTAGGAGTGGGGTACTACGAGCAGTACTTC.

This clone was detected only once. V and J are TRBV28 and TRBJ2-7, with 7 bases that match TRBD2. With V trimmed by 1 base and J by 1 base, 13 bases remained unmatched. This CDR3 contains 18 residues. Germline-derived CDR1 and CDR2 are MDHEN and SYDVKM. CDR3 DNA: TGTGCCAGCAGTTTATCCCTGAACGGACTAGTGGTATCCTACGAGCAGTACTTC. The encoded protein is CASSLSLNGLVVSYEQYF.

The chain carries TRBV7-2 and TRBJ2-5; 8 positions match TRBD1. V trimming: 4 bases; J trimming: 2 bases; junction bases outside the gene matches: 9. Germline CDR1 is SGHTA and CDR2 is FQGNSA. This CDR3 has 16 amino acids. CDR3 sequence reads: CASSWTGQAIQETQYF. In nucleotides, the CDR3 is TGTGCCAGCAGCTGGACGGGACAGGCAATACAAGAGACCCAGTACTTC. The whole variable domain, filled in from reference TRBV7-2 and TRBJ2-5, reads GAGVSQSPSNKVTEKGKDVELRCDPISGHTALYWYRQSLGQGLEFLIYFQGNSAPDKSGLPSDRFSAERTGGSVSTLTIQRTQQEDSAVYLCASSWTGQAIQETQYFGPGTRLLVL.

This chain joins TRBV7-2 and TRBJ2-3; D is unclear. Trimming pared 1 base from V and 3 bases from J, leaving 11 bases between. The CDR3 loop spans 15 amino acids. CDR1 is SGHTA, CDR2 FQGNSA, per germline. The CDR3 loop is CASSLGVVLTDTQYF. The CDR3 DNA reads TGTGCCAGCAGCTTAGGGGTAGTTCTGACAGATACGCAGTATTTT. Drawing the rest from reference TRBV7-2 and TRBJ2-3, the complete variable domain is GAGVSQSPSNKVTEKGKDVELRCDPISGHTALYWYRQSLGQGLEFLIYFQGNSAPDKSGLPSDRFSAERTGGSVSTLTIQRTQQEDSAVYLCASSLGVVLTDTQYFGPGTRLTVL.

This rearrangement joins TRBV18 to TRBJ1-1; D perhaps matches TRBD1 (5 bases). Looked up from germline, CDR1 is KGHSH and CDR2 is LQKENI. V shed 3 bases and J shed 0 bases, with 11 bases lying between them. This CDR3 has 15 residues. In DNA, the CDR3 is TGTGCCAGCTCACCCCTTACAGGCATGAACACTGAAGCTTTCTTT. This encodes CASSPLTGMNTEAFF.

The V call is TRBV19, the J call TRBJ1-5; TRBD1 is a possible D gene (5 bases). Trimming removed 3 bases from V and 2 bases from J, with 11 bases in between. Per germline, CDR1 LNHDA and CDR2 SQIVND (reference sequence). The CDR3 loop spans 15 amino acids. The CDR3 reads CASSMYQGGNQPQHF. CDR3 DNA: TGTGCCAGTAGTATGTACCAGGGAGGCAATCAGCCCCAGCATTTT. Based on the CDR3 plus reference TRBV19 and TRBJ1-5, the full variable domain is DGGITQSPKYLFRKEGQNVTLSCEQNLNHDAMYWYRQDPGQGLRLIYYSQIVNDFQKGDIAEGYSVSREKKESFPLTVTSAQKNPTAFYLCASSMYQGGNQPQHFGDGTRLSIL.

The chain couples TRBV6-1 to TRBJ1-1, with TRBD1 as a possible D gene (5 bases). V lost 10 bases and J lost 5, with 17 bases in between. The CDR3 has 13 amino acids. Germline loops: CDR1 MNHNS, CDR2 SASEGT. In DNA form, the CDR3 reads TGTGCCACCAAATGGGGGAGGGGAACTGAAGCTTTCTTT. Its translation is CATKWGRGTEAFF.